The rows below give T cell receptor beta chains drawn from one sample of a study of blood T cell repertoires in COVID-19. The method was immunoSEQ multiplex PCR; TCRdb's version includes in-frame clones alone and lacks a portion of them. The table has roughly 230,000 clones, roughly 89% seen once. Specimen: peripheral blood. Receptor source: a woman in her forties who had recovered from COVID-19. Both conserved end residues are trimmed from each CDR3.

ASSQGLGSGNTIY TRBV4-1 13 TRBJ1-3
ATSRVSGRAYNEQF TRBV15 14 TRBJ2-1
ASSVGHLNTEAF TRBV9 12 TRBJ1-1
ASSPLAGGPYEQY TRBV2 13 TRBJ2-7
ASSQASDRVNEKLF TRBV4-1 14 TRBJ1-4
ASRGEAQGAKLF TRBV21-1 12 TRBJ1-4
ASRRQGAGYEQF TRBV7-9 12 TRBJ2-1
ASSLSWRGRADEAF TRBV27 14 TRBJ1-1
ASSFRAPGKAF TRBV27 11 TRBJ1-1
ASSPTFTQAAGELF TRBV5-1 14 TRBJ2-2
ASREEGPNEKLF TRBV21-1 12 TRBJ1-4
ASSLERSGTEAF TRBV11-3 12 TRBJ1-1
ASSLNRWNEQF TRBV12-3/TRBV12-4 11 TRBJ2-1
ASRRTSLADTQY TRBV27 12 TRBJ2-3
AGGQGGYEQY TRBV5-4 10 TRBJ2-7
ASSLEGVGQPQH TRBV27 12 TRBJ1-5
ASSLTGTLNTGELF TRBV7-3 14 TRBJ2-2
ASSIVKESYNEQF TRBV19 13 TRBJ2-1
ASSPTLAADTQY TRBV7-2 12 TRBJ2-3
ASSGGQSPWGYT TRBV7-2 12 TRBJ1-2
ASTRTGYYEQY TRBV11-2 11 TRBJ2-7
ASSRREAAVEFNEQF TRBV5-6 15 TRBJ2-1
ASRPAGDPNTEAF TRBV13 13 TRBJ1-1
ASSLSGQGYNEQF TRBV28 13 TRBJ2-1
ASSSTPQGAGFSPLH TRBV28 15 TRBJ1-6
ASSSYSGANVLT TRBV6-5 12 TRBJ2-6
ASSTRTRNTEAF TRBV11-3 12 TRBJ1-1
ASSPGQIAKNIQY TRBV14 13 TRBJ2-4
ASSQEGRVRVDTQY TRBV14 14 TRBJ2-3
ASTPGQGPYEQY TRBV19 12 TRBJ2-7
ASKTSGGFYEQY TRBV6-5 12 TRBJ2-7
ASSPLRGPEAF TRBV18 11 TRBJ1-1
ASSSGDFNQPQH TRBV3-1/TRBV3-2 12 TRBJ1-5
ASSVGLAGYSGANVLT TRBV9 16 TRBJ2-6
ASSRGDRGLYGYT TRBV28 13 TRBJ1-2
ASSPGGGYQETQY TRBV5-4 13 TRBJ2-5
ASSLGPDRSPLH TRBV7-8 12 TRBJ1-6
ASSPTGVSGSPLH TRBV5-5 13 TRBJ1-6
ASSHRGNTGELF TRBV14 12 TRBJ2-2
AWRVLTGTQEQF TRBV30 12 TRBJ2-1
ASSPGLSTYEQY TRBV2 12 TRBJ2-7
ASSVSPSGVQETQY TRBV9 14 TRBJ2-5
ASRPDTGGPEAF TRBV27 12 TRBJ1-1
ASSVWPSAVDSPLH TRBV2 14 TRBJ1-6
ASSQDRVAGGNEQF TRBV3-1/TRBV3-2 14 TRBJ2-1
ASSVPSGGRDTQY TRBV5-4 13 TRBJ2-3